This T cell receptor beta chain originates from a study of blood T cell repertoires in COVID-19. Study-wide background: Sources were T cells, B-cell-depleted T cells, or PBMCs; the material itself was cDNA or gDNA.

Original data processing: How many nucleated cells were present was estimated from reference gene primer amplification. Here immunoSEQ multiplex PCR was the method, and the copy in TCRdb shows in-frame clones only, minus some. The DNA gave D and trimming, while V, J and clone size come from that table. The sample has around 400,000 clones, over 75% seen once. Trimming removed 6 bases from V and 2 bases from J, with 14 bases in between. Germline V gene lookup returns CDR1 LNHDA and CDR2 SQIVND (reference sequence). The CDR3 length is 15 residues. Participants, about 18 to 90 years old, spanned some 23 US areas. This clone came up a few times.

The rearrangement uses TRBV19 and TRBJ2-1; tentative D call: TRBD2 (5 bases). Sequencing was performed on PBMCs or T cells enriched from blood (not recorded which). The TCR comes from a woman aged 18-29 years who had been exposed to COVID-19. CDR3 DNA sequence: TGTGCCAGTAGGGTGGGAGATACAACCTACAATGAGCAGTTCTTC. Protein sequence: CASRVGDTTYNEQFF.